What follows describes a single T cell receptor beta chain. Its antigen is not known. Being one base from a much bigger clone, this may be a read error. This sample was included in a study of T cells in Graves' hyperthyroidism and ophthalmopathy. Amplified TCR beta CDR3 regions came from RNA transcripts. A first-round RT-PCR of the TCR CDR3 used the HTBI primer set. MiXCR, run by TCRdb on the multiplex PCR reads, gives a single entry per CDR3 protein. The sample includes approximately 870,000 distinct CDR3 sequences, roughly 40% of them seen just once. Regarding the study as a whole: The majority of expanded thyroid clonotypes above 0.001 also appeared in blood. Classification by a 13 V-J model distinguished ophthalmopathy from stable hyperthyroidism.

Diagnosis rested on symptoms, serum thyroxine and TRAb, thyroid ultrasound, and orbital computed tomography. This sample holds PBMCs from roughly 10 ml fresh peripheral blood. The ends were cut back, 2 bases at V and 1 base at J, with 5 bases in the middle. CDR3 length equals 13 residues. The germline V gene has CDR1 MRHNA and CDR2 SNTAGT. The specimen was blood. The gene calls are TRBV6-4 and TRBJ1-1; no definite D call. The sequence derives from a man aged 18 to 30 with Graves' hyperthyroidism. The CDR3 bases are TGTGCCAGCAGTGACGGGGAGAACACTGAAGCTTTCTTT. This sequence encodes CASSDGENTEAFF.